This passage covers 25 T cell receptor beta chains from one sample sequenced in a study of OX40 agonist ivuxolimab in advanced cancers. Some clones are missing from TCRdb's copy, which holds only in-frame ones; the method was immunoSEQ multiplex PCR. The data show approximately 47,000 clones, roughly 77% seen once. The sequencing here drew on CD4+ or CD8+ T cells sorted from blood, taken in a trial of the OX40 agonist ivuxolimab. The receptors come from an adult with an advanced solid tumor such as melanoma, head and neck, liver or kidney cancer.

V is TRBV19 and J is TRBJ1-1; the match to TRBD1 covers 9 bases. With V trimmed by 5 bases and J by 2 bases, 9 bases remained unmatched. Germline assignment: CDR1 LNHDA and CDR2 SQIVND (reference sequence). This CDR3 has 16 residues. The CDR3 DNA follows: TGTGCCAGTAGTCTTGGACAGGGGCTAATCAACACTGAAGCTTTCTTT. It is translated as CASSLGQGLINTEAFF.

This clone is classed as medium-sized. The J gene is TRBJ1-1, the V gene TRBV30; no reliable D call. The CDR3 is made up of 12 amino acids. With 0 bases removed from V and 2 bases from J, the gap between germline ends came to 4 bases. Germline CDR1 reads GTSNPN; CDR2 reads SVGIG (reference sequence). The CDR3 bases are TGTGCCTGGAGTGTAAGTAACACTGAAGCTTTCTTT. It codes for CAWSVSNTEAFF.

V and J are TRBV6-6 and TRBJ2-7, with 12 bases fitting TRBD1. Trimming removed 4 bases from V and 6 bases from J; junction bases left unmatched: 7. The CDR3 loop spans 15 amino acids. Germline CDR1 MNHNY, CDR2 SVGAGI (reference sequence). CDR3 nucleotides: TGTGCCAGCAGTTTGGAGGGGACAGGGGGCATCGAGCAGTACTTC. Translating it yields CASSLEGTGGIEQYF.

CDR3 DNA sequence: TGTGCCAGCAGTGAAGTAGGTAGGGATAGCACAGATACGCAGTATTTT. Protein product: CASSEVGRDSTDTQYF. The chain couples TRBV6-1 to TRBJ2-3; D ambiguous. The CDR3 sequence is 16 residues long. CDR1 is MNHNS and CDR2 is SASEGT in the germline V gene. Trimming took off 1 base at V and 0 bases at J, with 11 bases between the two ends.

This clone was counted once. V is TRBV5-1 and J is TRBJ2-3; 11 bases align to TRBD1. Germline V gene sequence: CDR1 SGHRS, CDR2 YFSETQ. The CDR3 is 16 residues long. Trimming removed 0 bases from V and 2 bases from J; junction bases left unmatched: 2. Written as DNA, the CDR3 is TGCGCCAGCAGCTTGGATGGACAGGGGGCCACAGATACGCAGTATTTT. Its translation: CASSLDGQGATDTQYF.

The sample holds a few counts of this clone. The chain couples TRBV7-2 to TRBJ2-2; 7 bases align to TRBD1. Germline CDR1 and CDR2: SGHTA and FQGNSA. V lost 4 bases, J lost 4 bases, and 12 bases stayed unmatched. The length of the CDR3 is 17 residues. The CDR3 nucleotides read TGTGCCAGCAGCTCAAATGACAGGGTTGGGCTCACCGGGGAGCTGTTTTTT. Translating it yields CASSSNDRVGLTGELFF.

The chain links TRBV6-1 to TRBJ2-1; 10 bases fit TRBD2. The CDR3 length is 16 residues. With 4 bases clipped from V and 5 bases from J, the junction kept 8 bases outside the gene matches. Per the germline V gene, CDR1 is MNHNS and CDR2 is SASEGT. CDR3 protein: CASSAQREGAHNEQFF. The CDR3 DNA sequence: TGTGCCAGCAGTGCGCAGCGGGAGGGGGCCCACAATGAGCAGTTCTTC.

This chain links TRBV28 with TRBJ1-5; no reliable D call. The CDR3 totals 14 residues. CDR1 MDHEN and CDR2 SYDVKM come from the germline V gene. Trimming cost V 6 bases and J 6 bases, with 15 bases left between them. The CDR3, as DNA: TGTGCCAGCAGCCATACAGACGTAGTTCAGCCCCAGCATTTT. Protein: CASSHTDVVQPQHF.

The chain recombines TRBV6-5 with TRBJ2-2; D may be TRBD2 (6 bases). Germline assignment: CDR1 MNHEY and CDR2 SVGAGI. The germline V and J ends were trimmed by 3 bases and 2 bases, with 10 bases remaining between them. There are 15 residues in the CDR3. CDR3 residues: CASSYSGVNTGELFF. The DNA of the CDR3 is TGTGCCAGCAGTTATAGCGGAGTAAACACCGGGGAGCTGTTTTTT.

This chain joins TRBV2 and TRBJ2-1; D is undetermined. Trimming stripped 10 bases from V and 7 bases from J, with 14 bases between. This CDR3 is built from 12 residues. From germline, CDR1 is SNHLY and CDR2 FYNNEI. This chain's CDR3 is CATTLLRNEQFF. The CDR3, as DNA: TGTGCCACCACCCTGCTTCGGAATGAGCAGTTCTTC.

The rearrangement joins TRBV2 to TRBJ2-3; 9 nucleotides line up with TRBD1. Germline CDR1 reads SNHLY; CDR2 reads FYNNEI. J gave up 6 bases and V 3 bases, and 4 bases lay outside the gene matches. CDR3 length: 14 amino acids. CDR3 in amino acids: CASSDDRGGDTQYF. The CDR3 bases are TGTGCCAGCAGTGACGACAGGGGGGGGGATACGCAGTATTTT.

This chain uses TRBV2 with TRBJ1-1, with 10 bases matching TRBD1. The CDR3 has 13 amino acids. Germline V lookup: CDR1 SNHLY, CDR2 FYNNEI. Losses at the gene ends were 6 bases for V and 4 bases for J; bases not matched to a gene: 2. The CDR3 nucleotides are TGTGCCAGCAGGGACAGGGGGACCACTGAAGCTTTCTTT. It translates to CASRDRGTTEAFF.

This sequence joins TRBV19 and TRBJ2-1; 7 nucleotides align to TRBD2. The germline V gene has CDR1 LNHDA and CDR2 SQIVND (reference sequence). The CDR3 is made up of 18 amino acids. J was trimmed by 10 bases and V by 9 bases; bases with no gene match: 27. The CDR3 DNA sequence: TGTGCCAGCTCCAGCTTACTTCATCGAGGCGGGGGTCCAGAGGAGCAGTTCTTC. Amino acid sequence: CASSSLLHRGGGPEEQFF. The full variable domain, its missing parts supplied by reference TRBV19 and TRBJ2-1, is DGGITQSPKYLFRKEGQNVTLSCEQNLNHDAMYWYRQDPGQGLRLIYYSQIVNDFQKGDIAEGYSVSREKKESFPLTVTSAQKNPTAFYLCASSSLLHRGGGPEEQFFGPGTRLTVL.

The chain has TRBV4-1 and TRBJ2-7, with 7 bases fitting TRBD2. Germline V lookup: CDR1 MGHRA, CDR2 YSYEKL. Trimming at V came to 3 bases and at J to 5 bases, leaving 7 bases not matched to a gene. CDR3 length: 14 residues. The CDR3 region has the DNA TGCGCCAGCAGCCAGGGACTACTGGGGAACGAGCAGTACTTC. Encoded protein: CASSQGLLGNEQYF.

This clone has a handful of counts. The chain uses TRBV10-2 and TRBJ2-2; 13 bases agree with TRBD2. Germline V CDR1 and CDR2: WSHSY, SAAADI. The CDR3 contains 18 residues. V gave up 5 bases and J gave up 9 bases; unmatched junction bases: 15. The CDR3, as DNA: TGCGCCAGCAGTCGCCAACTAGCGGGAGGGCCCGGGGTCCGGGAGCTGTTTTTT. It is translated as CASSRQLAGGPGVRELFF.

The rearrangement links TRBV11-2 to TRBJ1-2, with D perhaps matching TRBD1 (5 bases). This CDR3 has 13 amino acids. The germline V and J ends were trimmed by 2 bases and 8 bases, with 12 bases remaining between them. Germline lookup yields CDR1 SGHAT and CDR2 FQNNGV. CDR3 in DNA: TGTGCCAGCAGCTTATCCCCGGGGGAGGGCTACACCTTC. Its translation is CASSLSPGEGYTF.

This chain connects TRBV10-3 to TRBJ2-6, with D hard to call. V was clipped by 6 bases and J by 2 bases, with 8 bases between them. Germline V CDR1 and CDR2: ENHRY, SYGVKD. The CDR3 has 14 amino acids. As DNA, the CDR3 is TGTGCCATCAGCCTAGGTCCTGGGGCCAACGTCCTGACTTTC. It translates to CAISLGPGANVLTF.

The chain uses TRBV5-6 and TRBJ2-3; D might be TRBD2 (6 bases). V lost 1 base to trimming and J lost 0 bases, with 12 bases between them. The germline CDR1 and CDR2 sequences are SGHDT and YYEEEE. This CDR3 contains 16 residues. The CDR3 reads CASSLRPSASTDTQYF. The CDR3 DNA sequence: TGTGCCAGCAGCTTGCGGCCTAGCGCTAGCACAGATACGCAGTATTTT.

The V call is TRBV6-6, the J call TRBJ2-2, with 9 bases lining up with TRBD1. Germline V gene lookup returns CDR1 MNHNY and CDR2 SVGAGI (reference sequence). CDR3 length: 16 residues. V lost 8 bases, J lost 5 bases, and 12 bases stayed unmatched. In nucleotides, the CDR3 is TGTGCCAGCCTTCACACGGGACAGGGCGGAACCGGGGAGCTGTTTTTT. Amino acid sequence: CASLHTGQGGTGELFF.

The CDR3 sequence is CASSRGGYNEKLFF. The CDR3 region has the DNA TGTGCCAGCAGCAGGGGCGGTTACAATGAAAAACTGTTTTTT. The rearrangement joins TRBV13 to TRBJ1-4, with D maybe TRBD1 (5 bases). Germline values: CDR1 PRHDT, CDR2 FYEKMQ (reference sequence). Trimming removed 5 bases at V and 5 bases at J, with 12 bases between. The CDR3 loop spans 14 amino acids.

This clone appeared once. V and J are TRBV11-2 and TRBJ2-7, with D possibly being TRBD2 (5 bases). With 3 bases removed from V and 0 bases from J, the gap between germline ends came to 9 bases. The germline gives CDR1 SGHAT, CDR2 FQNNGV. This CDR3 is 14 amino acids long. CDR3: CASSLDLSSYEQYF. CDR3 sequence (DNA): TGTGCCAGCAGCTTGGACTTGAGCTCCTACGAGCAGTACTTC.

V and J are TRBV6-1 and TRBJ2-2; the D gene is possibly TRBD2 (5 bases). The CDR3 has 15 residues. Germline CDR1 MNHNS, CDR2 SASEGT. V lost 8 bases to trimming and J lost 0 bases, with 13 bases between them. The CDR3 here is CASSRGPSNTGELFF. CDR3 in DNA: TGTGCCAGCTCCCGGGGTCCATCGAACACCGGGGAGCTGTTTTTT.

V is TRBV6-1 and J is TRBJ2-7; D unresolved. V was clipped by 4 bases and J by 7 bases, with 20 bases between them. Germline-derived CDR1 and CDR2 are MNHNS and SASEGT. The CDR3 consists of 15 residues. The CDR3 sequence is CASSAPTPYPREQYF. The CDR3, as DNA: TGTGCCAGCAGTGCGCCTACACCTTACCCAAGGGAGCAGTACTTC.

This chain connects TRBV6-5 to TRBJ2-5; D may be TRBD2 (6 bases). The CDR3 loop spans 14 amino acids. In germline, CDR1 is MNHEY, CDR2 SVGAGI. The V and J ends lost 6 bases and 5 bases respectively, with 16 bases between them. CDR3 residues: CASRVAASVETQYF. DNA of the CDR3: TGTGCCAGCAGGGTAGCGGCATCGGTGGAGACCCAGTACTTC.

This clone has just one count. The rearrangement joins TRBV6-4 to TRBJ1-2; tentative D call: TRBD1 (5 bases). Germline values: CDR1 MRHNA, CDR2 SNTAGT. The V gene lost 1 base and the J gene lost 7 bases, with 16 bases spanning the gap. The CDR3 covers 15 residues. The CDR3 sequence: CASSDWGRAQGGYTF. The DNA for the CDR3 is TGTGCCAGCAGTGACTGGGGACGGGCTCAGGGTGGCTACACCTTC.